These 18 T cell receptor beta chains came from one sample sequenced in a study of identical twins. TCRdb re-analysed the 5' RACE reads in MiXCR, keeping a single row per CDR3 protein. The sample has around 340,000 distinct CDR3 sequences; approximately 13% are singletons. These same records also appear under a second study, on yellow fever vaccine responses in identical twins.

The sample was CD8+ T cells sorted from blood. The receptors come from a woman under 30 in good health.

This chain uses TRBV4-1 with TRBJ2-1, with 12 bases aligning to TRBD2. This CDR3 has 18 amino acids. V dropped 0 bases and J dropped 5; count of bases not matched to a gene: 8. CDR1 MGHRA and CDR2 YSYEKL come from the germline V gene. The CDR3 nucleotides are TGCGCCAGCAGCCAAGAGGAGGGAGGACTAGCGGGAAACAATGAGCAGTTCTTC. Amino acids: CASSQEEGGLAGNNEQFF.

This chain uses TRBV27 with TRBJ2-5; 8 bases map to TRBD2. The CDR3 spans 15 residues. V was pared by 2 bases and J by 2 bases, with 4 bases of the junction left unmatched. In germline, CDR1 is MNHEY, CDR2 SMNVEV (reference sequence). CDR3 coding DNA: TGTGCCAGCAGTTTAGGCGGGAGGAGGCAAGAGACCCAGTACTTC. It is translated as CASSLGGRRQETQYF.

V is TRBV2 and J is TRBJ2-7; D ambiguous. The CDR3 runs 12 residues. Trimming removed 7 bases at V and 5 bases at J, with 12 bases between. Germline CDR1 SNHLY, CDR2 FYNNEI. CDR3 in amino acids: CASMVMGNEQYF. CDR3 nucleotide sequence: TGTGCCAGCATGGTGATGGGGAACGAGCAGTACTTC.

The chain combines TRBV13 with TRBJ2-7; D is unresolved. The CDR3 length is 13 residues. Germline values: CDR1 PRHDT, CDR2 FYEKMQ (reference sequence). The V and J ends lost 3 bases and 5 bases respectively, with 11 bases between them. CDR3 DNA sequence: TGTGCCAGCAGCTTCGGTGGGGTTCACGAGCAGTACGTC. Its protein product is CASSFGGVHEQYV.

This clonotype was counted ten times or more. The V and J genes are TRBV25-1 and TRBJ2-3; 11 bases agree with TRBD2. Trimming cost V 8 bases and J 2 bases; bases outside gene matches: 6. The CDR3 consists of 15 residues. CDR1 and CDR2 (germline): MGHDK, SYGVNS. As DNA, the CDR3 is TGTGCCAGCGGGCTAGCGGGAGGTGACACAGATACGCAGTATTTT. It codes for CASGLAGGDTDTQYF.

This clonotype was observed a few times. This sequence joins TRBV5-1 and TRBJ2-4; TRBD2 matches at 8 bases. The CDR3 extends over 15 amino acids. Germline V gene lookup returns CDR1 SGHRS and CDR2 YFSETQ. V lost 1 base and J lost 6; bases outside the gene matches: 6. The chain's CDR3 is CASSLRAGVGNIQYF. The DNA for the CDR3 is TGCGCCAGCAGCTTGCGAGCGGGAGTGGGAAACATTCAGTACTTC.

In its sample, this clonotype was seen a few times. V is TRBV12-3 or TRBV12-4 and J is TRBJ2-1, with 13 nucleotides matching TRBD2. The CDR3 has 16 amino acids. J gave up 8 bases and V 2 bases, and 6 bases lay outside the gene matches. CDR3 DNA sequence: TGTGCCAGCAGTTTATCGGGACTAGCGGGGCTGGATGAGCAGTTCTTC. This encodes CASSLSGLAGLDEQFF.

The sample holds a few counts of this clonotype. The chain couples TRBV25-1 to TRBJ2-5, with D possibly matching TRBD2 (5 bases). This CDR3 spans 14 amino acids. Germline-derived CDR1 and CDR2 are MGHDK and SYGVNS. The ends were cut back, 8 bases at V and 3 bases at J, with 16 bases in the middle. The CDR3 loop is CASSSDWPEETQYF. CDR3 nucleotide sequence: TGTGCCAGCTCCTCGGACTGGCCCGAAGAGACCCAGTACTTC.

This rearrangement joins TRBV12-3 or TRBV12-4 to TRBJ2-7; D might be TRBD2 (7 bases). This CDR3 is 14 amino acids long. CDR3 sequence: CASPHCAGASHPLV. The CDR3 DNA reads TGTGCCAGCCCTCATTGTGCGGGGGCCAGCCACCCCCTCGTC.

The chain links TRBV27 to TRBJ2-5, with D tentatively TRBD1 or TRBD2 (6 bases each). With 2 bases removed from V and 10 bases from J, the gap between germline ends came to 14 bases. Germline values: CDR1 MNHEY, CDR2 SMNVEV (reference sequence). CDR3 length: 13 residues. The chain's CDR3 is CASSLSRGDYQYF. In DNA form, the CDR3 reads TGTGCCAGCAGTTTAAGTAGGGGGGATTACCAGTACTTC.

This clonotype was observed a few times. V usage is TRBV7-9 and J usage is TRBJ2-6; 7 nucleotides agree with TRBD1. The CDR3 extends over 17 amino acids. CDR1 and CDR2 (germline): SEHNR, FQNEAQ (reference sequence). V lost 5 bases, J lost 1 base, and 8 bases stayed unmatched. CDR3 nucleotide sequence: TGTGCCAGCAGCGCCCGGGACAGCTTTTCTGGGGCCAACGTCCTGACTTTC. Translation gives CASSARDSFSGANVLTF.

The chain carries TRBV20-1 and TRBJ2-1; 11 bases are shared with TRBD2. J lost 4 bases, V lost 6 bases, and 8 bases had no gene match. This CDR3 spans 15 amino acids. Looked up from germline, CDR1 is DFQATT and CDR2 is SNEGSKA (reference sequence). This chain's CDR3 is CSAAPGLADYNEQFF. CDR3 nucleotide sequence: TGCAGTGCCGCCCCGGGACTAGCGGATTACAATGAGCAGTTCTTC.

This clonotype was counted between two and nine times. CDR3 DNA: TGCGCCAGCAGCCTCCGGACAGGGGGCCCGAACACTGAAGCTTTCTTT. This encodes CASSLRTGGPNTEAFF. The chain couples TRBV4-1 to TRBJ1-1; 11 nucleotides align to TRBD1. This CDR3 has 16 amino acids. Trimming at V came to 4 bases and at J to 1 base, leaving 5 bases not matched to a gene. Germline V gene sequence: CDR1 MGHRA, CDR2 YSYEKL.

The J gene is TRBJ2-7, the V gene TRBV5-6, with D perhaps matching TRBD1 (6 bases). The germline V gene has CDR1 SGHDT and CDR2 YYEEEE. There are 16 residues in the CDR3. Deletions cut 0 bases from V and 2 bases from J, with 15 bases between. As DNA, the CDR3 is TGTGCCAGCAGCTTGGCCGGACAGAGCTTACCCTACGAGCAGTACTTC. Amino acids: CASSLAGQSLPYEQYF. Based on the CDR3 plus reference TRBV5-6 and TRBJ2-7, the full variable domain is DAGVTQSPTHLIKTRGQQVTLRCSPKSGHDTVSWYQQALGQGPQFIFQYYEEEERQRGNFPDRFSGHQFPNYSSELNVNALLLGDSALYLCASSLAGQSLPYEQYFGPGTRLTVT.

To note about this clonotype: This may stem from a read error, because a much larger clone lies one nucleotide away. As the CDR3 is not closed by the conserved phenylalanine or tryptophan, this likely results from a read error. This chain connects TRBV5-1 to TRBJ2-7, with D possibly being TRBD1 (6 bases). Trimming left V 0 bases short and J 5 bases short, with 12 bases between. Per the germline V gene, CDR1 is SGHRS and CDR2 is YFSETQ. CDR3 length: 14 residues. CDR3 residues: CASSLDPGVNEQYI. The CDR3 DNA sequence: TGCGCCAGCAGCTTGGATCCAGGGGTCAACGAGCAGTACATC.

This chain connects TRBV25-1 to TRBJ1-4; 9 positions match TRBD1. After removal of 3 bases from V and 3 bases from J, the junction contained 5 bases not matched to a gene. This CDR3 has 16 amino acids. The V gene's germline CDR1 is MGHDK and CDR2 SYGVNS. The CDR3 here is CASSDWDRDSNEKLFF. In nucleotides, the CDR3 is TGTGCCAGCAGTGATTGGGACAGGGATTCTAATGAAAAACTGTTTTTT.

V and J are TRBV28 and TRBJ2-2, with D possibly matching TRBD1 (6 bases). CDR3 length: 15 residues. CDR1 is MDHEN and CDR2 is SYDVKM in the germline V gene. V gave up 5 bases and J gave up 6 bases, with 16 bases separating them. The chain's CDR3 is CASSQPDSTPGELFF. In DNA, the CDR3 is TGTGCCAGCAGTCAACCGGACAGCACTCCCGGGGAGCTGTTTTTT.

This clonotype was seen many times. The V and J genes are TRBV12-3 or TRBV12-4 and TRBJ2-2; the match to TRBD1 covers 7 bases. The V and J ends lost 6 bases and 4 bases, in that order; junction bases with no gene match: 5. The CDR3 has 14 amino acids. CDR3 in DNA: TGTGCCAGCAGCTCGACAGGGTTCACCGGGGAGCTGTTTTTT. It yields the protein CASSSTGFTGELFF.